This is a list of T cell receptor beta chains from one sample in a study of PD-L1 blockade in urothelial cancer. The method was immunoSEQ multiplex PCR; TCRdb's version includes in-frame clones alone and lacks a portion of them. Of over 50,000 clones listed, approximately 86% are singletons. This specimen was PBMCs, taken around atezolizumab (anti-PD-L1) treatment. These TCRs come from a man in his forties or fifties with urothelial cancer. CDR3s include the opening cysteine and the closing phenylalanine or tryptophan.

V: TRBV27; length: 14; CDR3: CASRQFAYNSPLHF
V: TRBV30; length: 18; CDR3: CAWSVRLSAATRGDTQYF
V: TRBV7-2; length: 15; CDR3: CASSLTRGVGYEQYF
V: TRBV28; length: 16; CDR3: CASFRRGGLAGREQYF
V: TRBV5-6; length: 15; CDR3: CASSALAGATDTQYF
V: TRBV11-2; length: 15; CDR3: CASSLGTAGGYGYTF
V: TRBV6-1; length: 14; CDR3: CASSAGISNQPQHF
V: TRBV7-2; length: 17; CDR3: CASSPTGVGLIGNTIYF
V: TRBV7-8; length: 14; CDR3: CASSLGGANIEQYF
V: TRBV2; length: 14; CDR3: CASSVMRERGEQYF
V: TRBV25-1; length: 17; CDR3: CASSESRDAGQGGGYTF
V: TRBV30; length: 14; CDR3: CAWGSGASYNEQFF
V: TRBV2; length: 17; CDR3: CASTRSSGARAYNEQFF
V: TRBV10-3; length: 14; CDR3: CAISFRTGGTEAFF
V: TRBV5-4; length: 14; CDR3: CASSRQGSSYEQYF
V: TRBV19; length: 14; CDR3: CASSIRGPGSPLHF
V: TRBV5-1; length: 14; CDR3: CASSRDRVKIEAFF
V: TRBV19; length: 15; CDR3: CASRSEGSQAFGYTF
V: TRBV6-5; length: 15; CDR3: CASSYATSGTDTQYF
V: TRBV7-8; length: 15; CDR3: CASSPSGANTGELFF
V: TRBV27; length: 15; CDR3: CASSLSPTQEETQYF
V: TRBV7-3; length: 13; CDR3: CASSLTAVDTQYF
V: TRBV19; length: 15; CDR3: CASSIDPTANYGYTF
V: TRBV6-6; length: 15; CDR3: CASSYMAGNYQPQHF
V: TRBV9; length: 19; CDR3: CASSVAPSGDITNTGELFF
V: TRBV7-9; length: 13; CDR3: CASILDFGYEQYF
V: TRBV28; length: 16; CDR3: CASSIHPGGQNSPLHF
V: TRBV6-5; length: 13; CDR3: CASSADRYQPQHF
V: TRBV15; length: 15; CDR3: CATSRGGQGARSDTF
V: TRBV5-1; length: 18; CDR3: CASSLGGASGSSTGELFF
V: TRBV11-2; length: 14; CDR3: CASSPSYGRDTQYF
V: TRBV28; length: 15; CDR3: CASRGQVLGTGELFF
V: TRBV4-1; length: 17; CDR3: CASSTRTSGSQAGEQFF
V: TRBV28; length: 19; CDR3: CASSLDLAGVSLNDNEQFF
V: TRBV2; length: 16; CDR3: CASRPKGLTAVGEQYF
V: TRBV6-6; length: 15; CDR3: CASGEGLARGNEQFF
V: TRBV11-2; length: 15; CDR3: CASRPGQGAGYEQYF